This record concerns one T cell receptor (beta chain) sequence. Antigen specificity is unknown. This specimen belongs to a study of T cells in localized non-small cell lung cancer. Notes on the study in general: Uninvolved adjacent lung had higher T cell clonality than tumor and all other tissues. There were a median 57 of the top 100 tumor clones appearing in adjacent lung.

Germline V gives CDR1 LNHDA, CDR2 SQIVND (reference sequence). This CDR3 region has 16 residues. V was trimmed by 4 bases and J by 0 bases, leaving 15 bases between them. Clones were sequenced by immunoSEQ multiplex PCR, and TCRdb holds only the in-frame ones, with some missing. This repertoire shows 8,500 to 10,000 clones, about nine tenths found once; its top ten account for about 17%. Sequenced material: peripheral blood, taken before any cancer treatment. The V and J genes are TRBV19 and TRBJ1-1; D unresolved. This receptor was identified in a male donor at least 60 years old with stage III squamous cell lung carcinoma. In nucleotides, the CDR3 is TGTGCCAGTAGTACCCCTTCTGGACTGATGAACACTGAAGCTTTCTTT. It yields the protein CASSTPSGLMNTEAFF. Supplemented by reference TRBV19 and TRBJ1-1, the full variable domain reads DGGITQSPKYLFRKEGQNVTLSCEQNLNHDAMYWYRQDPGQGLRLIYYSQIVNDFQKGDIAEGYSVSREKKESFPLTVTSAQKNPTAFYLCASSTPSGLMNTEAFFGQGTRLTVV.